This T cell receptor (beta chain) was identified in a study of blood T cells in healthy people across ages. Study background: Template-switching capture recovered about one barcoded beta molecule per two T cells.

A second about 7 to 11 cycle PCR used barcoded and J-beta primers. Each TCR beta cDNA got a 12-nucleotide random molecular identifier. One entry per CDR3 protein, called by TCRdb with MiXCR from the 5' RACE reads. The data show hundreds of thousands of distinct CDR3 sequences, with 52% seen just once and around an eighth held by the top ten. Germline V CDR1 and CDR2: KGHDR, SFDVKD. The CDR3 has 17 residues. V gave up 4 bases and J gave up 5 bases, with 20 bases separating them. This clonotype was seen many times. The rearrangement joins TRBV24-1 to TRBJ2-1; possibly TRBD1 for D (8 bases). Source material: blood. The sequence derives from a woman older than 75 in good health. The CDR3 loop is CATSDSLQGGAHNEQFF. Written as DNA, the CDR3 is TGTGCCACCAGTGACTCGTTACAGGGGGGGGCACACAATGAGCAGTTCTTC.